A single sample is the source of the 18 T cell receptor beta chains below, sequenced in a study of blood T cell repertoires in COVID-19. Profiled with immunoSEQ multiplex PCR; TCRdb holds only in-frame clones, not every one. The sample yields hundreds of thousands of clones, 80% to 90% seen once. Material: peripheral blood. The receptors stem from a man in his forties or fifties with acute or convalescent COVID-19.

The rearrangement links TRBV27 to TRBJ2-2, with a weak D call TRBD1 (6 bases). The CDR3 has 12 residues. Trimming removed 4 bases from V and 8 bases from J, with 8 bases in between. CDR1 is MNHEY and CDR2 is SMNVEV in the germline V gene (reference sequence). CDR3 DNA sequence: TGTGCCAGCAGTTCAGGGGTTGGGGAGCTGTTTTTT. This sequence encodes CASSSGVGELFF.

The gene calls are TRBV7-2 and TRBJ1-2; 7 bases align to TRBD1. V shed 5 bases, J shed 0 bases, and the junction held 9 bases outside the gene matches. Germline assignment: CDR1 SGHTA and CDR2 FQGNSA. The length of the CDR3 is 16 residues. The CDR3 here is CASSLGGQSSNYGYTF. The DNA of the CDR3 is TGTGCCAGCAGCCTAGGGGGACAGTCATCTAACTATGGCTACACCTTC.

The V call is TRBV15, the J call TRBJ1-5; D perhaps matches TRBD1 (6 bases). This CDR3 contains 15 residues. Per germline, CDR1 LNHNV and CDR2 YYDKDF (reference sequence). V shed 0 bases and J shed 4 bases, with 10 bases lying between them. The CDR3: CATSRERGGNQPQHF. In nucleotides, the CDR3 is TGTGCCACCAGCAGAGAGAGGGGGGGGAATCAGCCCCAGCATTTT.

The rearrangement links TRBV24-1 to TRBJ1-2, with TRBD1 matching 8 bases. Trimming at V came to 3 bases and at J to 3 bases, leaving 2 bases not matched to a gene. CDR1 is KGHDR and CDR2 is SFDVKD in the germline V gene. The CDR3 totals 14 residues. DNA for the CDR3: TGTGCCACCAGTGATCCGACAGGGGACTATGGCTACACCTTC. Translating gives CATSDPTGDYGYTF.

The J gene is TRBJ1-2, the V gene TRBV11-2; 12 bases are shared with TRBD1. CDR1 and CDR2 (germline): SGHAT, FQNNGV. Trimming removed 5 bases from V and 4 bases from J; junction bases left unmatched: 5. This CDR3 region has 15 residues. CDR3 protein: CASSPGQGAGYGYTF. CDR3 DNA sequence: TGTGCCAGCAGCCCGGGACAGGGGGCTGGCTATGGCTACACCTTC.

The chain recombines TRBV12-3 or TRBV12-4 with TRBJ2-7; D ambiguous. With 8 bases removed from V and 3 bases from J, the gap between germline ends came to 5 bases. This CDR3 comprises 10 residues. The CDR3 region is CASGHYEQYF. The DNA for the CDR3 is TGTGCCAGCGGGCACTACGAGCAGTACTTC.

This clone came up once. V usage is TRBV30 and J usage is TRBJ1-5; 7 bases align to TRBD1. J lost 7 bases, V lost 3 bases, and 9 bases had no gene match. Germline V gives CDR1 GTSNPN, CDR2 SVGIG (reference sequence). CDR3 length: 14 residues. The CDR3 loop reads CAWSGDRVLQPQHF. In nucleotides, the CDR3 is TGTGCCTGGAGCGGTGACAGGGTTTTGCAGCCCCAGCATTTT.

V gene TRBV7-9 combines with J gene TRBJ1-1; D is possibly TRBD1 (5 bases). With 8 bases removed from V and 0 bases from J, the gap between germline ends came to 13 bases. Germline V gene data show CDR1 as SEHNR and CDR2 as FQNEAQ (reference sequence). The CDR3 covers 14 residues. CDR3 loop: CASLVGGVNTEAFF. In DNA form, the CDR3 reads TGTGCCAGCTTGGTCGGGGGGGTGAACACTGAAGCTTTCTTT.

The V and J genes are TRBV6-5 and TRBJ1-2; D is possibly TRBD1 (6 bases). This CDR3 comprises 14 residues. Trimming left V 6 bases short and J 8 bases short, with 19 bases between. Germline CDR1 MNHEY, CDR2 SVGAGI. CDR3 nucleotides: TGTGCCAGCAGAGGCGAGGTGGGGGGGCGAGGCTACACCTTC. Translated: CASRGEVGGRGYTF.

This rearrangement joins TRBV30 to TRBJ1-2, with 7 bases that match TRBD1. The trim removed 1 base at V and 0 bases at J, leaving 2 bases unmatched. Germline V gives CDR1 GTSNPN, CDR2 SVGIG (reference sequence). This CDR3 is 14 amino acids long. The CDR3 region has the DNA TGTGCCTGGAGTGCAGGGACAGCTAACTATGGCTACACCTTC. This codes for CAWSAGTANYGYTF.

The chain employs TRBV27 and TRBJ1-3; 7 positions agree with TRBD1. The CDR3 runs to 15 residues. Germline V gives CDR1 MNHEY, CDR2 SMNVEV (reference sequence). Unmatched junction bases numbered 1, after V lost 2 bases and J lost 0 bases. The CDR3 DNA reads as TGTGCCAGCAGTTTAGGACAGGCCTCTGGAAACACCATATATTTT. Protein sequence: CASSLGQASGNTIYF.

This chain connects TRBV28 to TRBJ1-2, with a tentative D call TRBD1 (6 bases). V dropped 2 bases and J dropped 13 bases, with 23 bases sitting between them. The CDR3 sequence is 15 residues long. Germline CDR1 and CDR2: MDHEN and SYDVKM. The CDR3 loop is CASSLNFRGFVESTF. CDR3 nucleotide sequence: TGTGCCAGCAGTTTAAATTTCAGGGGCTTTGTGGAGAGCACCTTC.

V usage is TRBV10-1 and J usage is TRBJ2-7; a possible D gene is TRBD1 (6 bases). The CDR3 has 12 amino acids. Germline V gene lookup returns CDR1 WNHNN and CDR2 SYGVQD (reference sequence). The V and J ends lost 1 base and 13 bases respectively, with 14 bases between them. CDR3 nucleotide sequence: TGCGCCAGCAGTGAGTACGGGGACACCTCCTACTTC. Residues: CASSEYGDTSYF.

V and J are TRBV12-3 or TRBV12-4 and TRBJ2-5, with a weak D call TRBD2 (6 bases). Trimming removed 8 bases from V and 8 bases from J, with 9 bases in between. This CDR3 region has 10 residues. The CDR3 bases are TGTGCCAGCGCCGGGGGAACCCAGTACTTC. It translates to CASAGGTQYF.

The V and J genes are TRBV6-6 and TRBJ2-7, with 12 bases that match TRBD2. J gave up 7 bases and V 6 bases, and 10 bases lay outside the gene matches. This CDR3 has 15 amino acids. Per germline, CDR1 MNHNY and CDR2 SVGAGI (reference sequence). The CDR3 region is CASRNLAGGWVEQYF. The CDR3 bases are TGTGCCAGCAGAAACCTAGCGGGAGGGTGGGTAGAGCAGTACTTC.

The rearrangement uses TRBV4-2 and TRBJ2-7, with a weak D call TRBD2 (6 bases). Germline CDR1 is LGHNA and CDR2 is YNFKEQ. The V and J ends lost 3 bases and 4 bases respectively, with 16 bases between them. The CDR3 length is 15 residues. Written as DNA, the CDR3 is TGTGCCAGCAGCCATTATAGCGGAGGCGGATACGAGCAGTACTTC. It is translated as CASSHYSGGGYEQYF.

This chain's CDR3 is CASSEGGGQPQHF. The DNA of the CDR3 is TGCGCCAGCAGTGAAGGGGGGGGTCAGCCCCAGCATTTT. This chain uses TRBV10-1 with TRBJ1-5, with D perhaps TRBD1 (6 bases). Between the trimmed V and J ends, which lost 3 bases and 6 bases, there was a span of 9 bases. Germline loops: CDR1 WNHNN, CDR2 SYGVQD (reference sequence). The CDR3 sequence is 13 residues long.

The chain is built from TRBV9 and TRBJ2-7; TRBD2 matches at 11 bases. V was clipped by 5 bases and J by 0 bases; unmatched bases: 4. The CDR3 has 15 residues. Germline CDR1 reads SGDLS; CDR2 reads YYNGEE. In DNA, the CDR3 is TGTGCCAGCAGTCGCGGGACTAGCGGCTCCTACGAGCAGTACTTC. Encoded protein: CASSRGTSGSYEQYF.